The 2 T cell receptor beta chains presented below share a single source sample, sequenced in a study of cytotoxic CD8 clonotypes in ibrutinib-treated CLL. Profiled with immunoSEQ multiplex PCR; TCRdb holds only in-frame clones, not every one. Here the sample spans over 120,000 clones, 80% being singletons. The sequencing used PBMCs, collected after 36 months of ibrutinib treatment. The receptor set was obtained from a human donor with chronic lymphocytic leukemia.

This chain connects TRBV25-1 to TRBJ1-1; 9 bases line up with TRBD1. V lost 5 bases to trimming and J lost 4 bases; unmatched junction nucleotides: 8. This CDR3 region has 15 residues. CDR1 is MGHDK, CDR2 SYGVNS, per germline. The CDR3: CASSSRTGAATEAFF. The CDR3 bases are TGTGCCAGCAGTTCCCGGACAGGGGCGGCCACTGAAGCTTTCTTT.

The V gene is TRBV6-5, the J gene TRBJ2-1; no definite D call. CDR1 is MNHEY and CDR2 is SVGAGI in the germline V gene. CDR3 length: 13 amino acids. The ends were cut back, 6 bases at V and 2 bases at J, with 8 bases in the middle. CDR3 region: CASSGGAYNEQFF. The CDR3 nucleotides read TGTGCCAGCAGCGGTGGAGCCTACAATGAGCAGTTCTTC.